The clone carrying this T cell receptor (beta chain) was detected many times. Its specificity is unknown. This record belongs to a study of T cells after posttransplantation cyclophosphamide. Study results and limitations: Donor CD8+ memory clones often dominated recipient blood repertoires at later times. After PTCy, TRB diversity resembled that of CNI/methotrexate controls. Tissue-infiltrating T cells from skin or gut overlapped little with blood T cells.

The data were produced by immunoSEQ multiplex PCR, yet TCRdb's version contains in-frame clones alone and is incomplete. This sample has 20,000 to 25,000 clones and no singletons, with 1.8% in the ten largest. Unmatched junction bases numbered 5, after V lost 6 bases and J lost 4 bases. The germline V gene encodes CDR1 SNHLY and CDR2 FYNNEI. This CDR3 region has 14 residues. Treatment was busulfan-fludarabine conditioning, a marrow graft, and cyclophosphamide on days +3 and +4. The chain uses TRBV2 and TRBJ1-5, with 8 nucleotides matching TRBD1. The sequence derives from a male patient in his late teens or twenties who received an allogeneic stem cell transplant from a related donor, was CMV-positive, and had no GVHD. Some of these T cells may belong to the graft donor. The sample consisted of PBMCs, taken after allogeneic stem cell transplant with posttransplant cyclophosphamide. CDR3 bases: TGTGCCAGCAGCACCGACAGGGGTAATCAGCCCCAGCATTTT. It yields the protein CASSTDRGNQPQHF.